A selection of T cell receptor beta chains follows, all from one sample in a study of T cell repertoires in cytomegalovirus infection. Which antigens these TCRs recognize remains unknown. MiXCR, applied by TCRdb to the reads, yields one record per CDR3 protein. The sample shows about 890,000 distinct CDR3 sequences, 30% to 40% of them seen only once. Source: cultured CD8+ T cells from PBMCs, taken from culture after CMV antigen stimulation. The receptors were gathered from a human donor in good health (CMV status not recorded). Some clones in this sample may be carry-over from other donors' samples. The CDR3 runs from the conserved cysteine through the conserved F or W. D genes are given only for firm matches. Rows give clone size only sometimes, using once, few, many, or a class for an expanded clone.

V: TRBV15; J: TRBJ1-1; D: .; size: .; DNA: TGTGCCACCAGCAGAGGTGGGTGGGTCACTGAAGCTTTCTTT; CDR3: CATSRGGWVTEAFF
V: TRBV7-9; J: TRBJ1-3; D: TRBD1; size: many; DNA: TGTGCCAGCAGCTTTCGGACAGGGGGGCGTCAAGTCGCTGGAAACACCATATATTTT; CDR3: CASSFRTGGRQVAGNTIYF
V: TRBV6-6; J: TRBJ2-5; D: TRBD2; size: few; DNA: TGTGCCAGCAGTTACTCGACTAGCGTAGATCAAGAGACCCAGTACTTC; CDR3: CASSYSTSVDQETQYF
V: TRBV7-8; J: TRBJ1-1; D: TRBD1; size: many; DNA: TGTGCCAGCAGCTTAGAGACAGGGCCCACTGAAGCTTTCTTT; CDR3: CASSLETGPTEAFF
V: TRBV7-2; J: TRBJ1-1; D: .; size: .; DNA: TGTGTCAGCAGCTTAGATTGGGGCTTTGGGGAAGCTTTCTTT; CDR3: CVSSLDWGFGEAFF
V: TRBV6-1; J: TRBJ1-1; D: .; size: few; DNA: TGTGCCAGCAGATCGGCAGAGAACACTGAAGCTTTCTTT; CDR3: CASRSAENTEAFF
V: TRBV19; J: TRBJ2-7; D: TRBD1; size: .; DNA: TGTGCCAGTAGTACCGGGACAGGGTTCGAGCAGTACTTC; CDR3: CASSTGTGFEQYF
V: TRBV18; J: TRBJ2-5; D: .; size: .; DNA: TGTGCCAGCTCAAGGGATAAAGAGACCCAGTACTTC; CDR3: CASSRDKETQYF
V: TRBV7-7; J: TRBJ2-5; D: .; size: .; DNA: TGTGCTAGCAGCTTAGGGGGGACGGGGGACCAAGAGACCCAGTACTTC; CDR3: CASSLGGTGDQETQYF
V: TRBV6-6; J: TRBJ2-1; D: .; size: few; DNA: TGTGCCAGCAGTTACGAGGGGGGGAGGTACAATGAGCAGTTCTTC; CDR3: CASSYEGGRYNEQFF
V: TRBV12-5; J: TRBJ1-4; D: .; size: .; DNA: TGTGCTAGTGGTTTTCGGGCAGGGGCTAATGAAAAACTGTTTTTT; CDR3: CASGFRAGANEKLFF
V: TRBV28; J: TRBJ1-1; D: TRBD1; size: .; DNA: TGTGCCAGCAGTTTAGACCGGACAGGGACGGTCTTGTACACTGAAGCTTTCTTT; CDR3: CASSLDRTGTVLYTEAFF
V: TRBV27; J: TRBJ2-3; D: .; size: many; DNA: TGTGCCAGCAGTGCCGGACTATCTCCCGTCCGCACAGATACGCAGTATTTT; CDR3: CASSAGLSPVRTDTQYF
V: TRBV3-1; J: TRBJ1-1; D: .; size: few; DNA: TGTGCCAGCAGCCAAGTCCCAGGGATGAACACTGAAGCTTTCTTT; CDR3: CASSQVPGMNTEAFF
V: TRBV7-2; J: TRBJ2-1; D: .; size: .; DNA: TGTGCCAGCAGCCTCCGCCCGACACGGGTTGAGGATGAGCAGTTCTTC; CDR3: CASSLRPTRVEDEQFF
V: TRBV5-4; J: TRBJ2-5; D: .; size: .; DNA: TGTGCCAGCAGCCGACAGCAGGAAGAGACCCAGTACTTC; CDR3: CASSRQQEETQYF
V: TRBV7-3; J: TRBJ2-1; D: TRBD2; size: many; DNA: TGTGCCAGCAGCTTAGCCGGGGGGGCAGGGAATGAGCAGTTCTTC; CDR3: CASSLAGGAGNEQFF
V: TRBV13; J: TRBJ2-1; D: .; size: .; DNA: TGTGCCAGCAGCAAAGGACAGCCCTACAATGAGCAGTTCTTC; CDR3: CASSKGQPYNEQFF
V: TRBV2; J: TRBJ2-5; D: TRBD2; size: .; DNA: TGTGCCAGCAGTGAGGAGCTGGGACTAGCGGGGAAAGAGACCCAGTACTTC; CDR3: CASSEELGLAGKETQYF
V: TRBV18; J: TRBJ1-2; D: .; size: .; DNA: TGTGCCAGCTCACCACGGGAAGGGGACTATGGCTACACCTTC; CDR3: CASSPREGDYGYTF
V: TRBV5-4; J: TRBJ2-1; D: .; size: .; DNA: TGTGCCAGCAGCCCCGGACAGTCCATTGAGCAGTTCTTC; CDR3: CASSPGQSIEQFF
V: TRBV7-6; J: TRBJ2-5; D: TRBD2; size: .; DNA: TGTGCCAGCAGCTCGCGGAGACTAGCGGGTGAAGAGACCCAGTACTTC; CDR3: CASSSRRLAGEETQYF
V: TRBV2; J: TRBJ1-1; D: .; size: .; DNA: TGTGCCAGCGACCGACTCCGAGGGAACACTGAAGCTTTCTTT; CDR3: CASDRLRGNTEAFF
V: TRBV25-1; J: TRBJ1-2; D: .; size: .; DNA: TGTGCCAGCTGGGGGGTCCATGGCTACACCTTC; CDR3: CASWGVHGYTF
V: TRBV9; J: TRBJ1-1; D: .; size: .; DNA: TGTGCCAGCAGCGTGAGAGGCGGTAGCATTGGGACTGAAGCTTTCTTT; CDR3: CASSVRGGSIGTEAFF
V: TRBV20-1; J: TRBJ1-2; D: .; size: few; DNA: TGCAGTGCTAGGGACAGCTTCTTGGGCTATGGCTACACCTTC; CDR3: CSARDSFLGYGYTF
V: TRBV7-8; J: TRBJ2-5; D: .; size: few; DNA: TGTGCCAGCAGCTTAGATTTTACTAGCTTGGAGACCCAGTACTTC; CDR3: CASSLDFTSLETQYF
V: TRBV29-1; J: TRBJ1-2; D: .; size: .; DNA: TGCAGCGCTGTAGGAGGGCGGTATGGCTACACCTTC; CDR3: CSAVGGRYGYTF
V: TRBV7-9; J: TRBJ2-7; D: .; size: .; DNA: TGTGCCAGCAGTCACGCAAGCTACGAGCAGTACTTC; CDR3: CASSHASYEQYF
V: TRBV28; J: TRBJ2-3; D: TRBD2; size: few; DNA: TGTGCCAGCAGTCCGGGGGGGTTGGGTACGCAGTATTTT; CDR3: CASSPGGLGTQYF
V: TRBV6-1; J: TRBJ1-1; D: .; size: .; DNA: TGTGCCAGCAGTGAATGGGACTCCACTGAAGCTTTCTTT; CDR3: CASSEWDSTEAFF
V: TRBV10-1; J: TRBJ2-7; D: .; size: few; DNA: TGCGCCAGCAGTGGACAGGTCCGGGAGCAGTACTTC; CDR3: CASSGQVREQYF
V: TRBV6-2/TRBV6-3; J: TRBJ1-5; D: .; size: .; DNA: TGTGCCAGCAGTTATTTCGAGACGGGCCAGCCCCAGCATTTT; CDR3: CASSYFETGQPQHF
V: TRBV4-2; J: TRBJ2-2; D: TRBD2; size: .; DNA: TGTGCCAGCAGCGCCCGGGGGGGCCCGAACACCGGGGAGCTGTTTTTT; CDR3: CASSARGGPNTGELFF
V: TRBV4-1; J: TRBJ2-3; D: .; size: .; DNA: TGCGCCAGCAGCCAAGGAGAAGGCGGGACAGATACGCAGTATTTT; CDR3: CASSQGEGGTDTQYF
V: TRBV10-3; J: TRBJ2-2; D: .; size: .; DNA: TGTGCCATCGACAGGGAGGGAGTTGCGAACACCGGGGAGCTGTTTTTT; CDR3: CAIDREGVANTGELFF
V: TRBV6-1; J: TRBJ1-1; D: TRBD1; size: .; DNA: TGTGCCAGCAGTGAAAGCATACAGGGGAAACCTGAAGCTTTCTTT; CDR3: CASSESIQGKPEAFF
V: TRBV2; J: TRBJ2-3; D: TRBD2; size: .; DNA: TGTGCCAGCAGTGATGGGGGACTAGGACCCACAGATACGCAGTATTTT; CDR3: CASSDGGLGPTDTQYF
V: TRBV28; J: TRBJ1-1; D: TRBD1; size: few; DNA: TGTGCCAGCAGTTTCTATAGACAGGGTAAGACTGAAGCTTTCTTT; CDR3: CASSFYRQGKTEAFF
V: TRBV12-3/TRBV12-4; J: TRBJ2-3; D: .; size: .; DNA: TGTGCCAGCAGCGTTGCGGGGCCCACAGATACGCAGTATTTT; CDR3: CASSVAGPTDTQYF
V: TRBV10-3; J: TRBJ1-3; D: .; size: few; DNA: TGTGCCATCAGGCTCTATAACAGACGGGCTACTGGGAACACCATATATTTT; CDR3: CAIRLYNRRATGNTIYF
V: TRBV7-2; J: TRBJ2-5; D: .; size: many; DNA: TGTGCCAGCAGCCATCCCGGACACGGCGAGACCCAGTACTTC; CDR3: CASSHPGHGETQYF
V: TRBV6-6; J: TRBJ2-1; D: .; size: .; DNA: TGTGCCAGCAGTTACTCCTGGATCCCTGGGGACTACAATGAGCAGTTCTTC; CDR3: CASSYSWIPGDYNEQFF
V: TRBV12-3/TRBV12-4; J: TRBJ2-3; D: .; size: once; DNA: TGTGCCAGCAGCCCCGGGACCGCAGATATGCAGTATTTT; CDR3: CASSPGTADMQYF
V: TRBV27; J: TRBJ1-5; D: .; size: many; DNA: TGTGCCAGCAGTCTAGGAGTCCCGAATCAGCCCCAGCATTTT; CDR3: CASSLGVPNQPQHF
V: TRBV27; J: TRBJ2-7; D: TRBD2; size: .; DNA: TGTGCCAGCAGCCTTCAGCGGGGGTCGGTCGAGCAGTACTTC; CDR3: CASSLQRGSVEQYF
V: TRBV5-6; J: TRBJ2-1; D: .; size: .; DNA: TGTGCCAGCAGCTTGGTAGGCACTATAAGCTCCTACAATGAGCAGTTCTTC; CDR3: CASSLVGTISSYNEQFF
V: TRBV7-8; J: TRBJ1-5; D: TRBD1; size: .; DNA: TGTGCCAGCAGCTTAGCGCCCGGGACAGCTAGCAATCAGCCCCAGCATTTT; CDR3: CASSLAPGTASNQPQHF
V: TRBV7-9; J: TRBJ2-4; D: .; size: .; DNA: TGTGCCAGCAGCTTAGACTGGTCCGGGGACATTCAGTACTTC; CDR3: CASSLDWSGDIQYF
V: TRBV7-2; J: TRBJ2-1; D: .; size: .; DNA: TGTGCCAGCAGCTTAACCGTGACCGACTACAATGAGCAGTTCTTC; CDR3: CASSLTVTDYNEQFF
V: TRBV2; J: TRBJ2-5; D: TRBD2; size: .; DNA: TGTGCCAGCACCGAAGGCGCGGGGGGATCCCAAGAGACCCAGTACTTC; CDR3: CASTEGAGGSQETQYF
V: TRBV7-2; J: TRBJ2-5; D: TRBD1; size: many; DNA: TGTGCCAGCAGCACCGCCGGGACAGGGGGGTCGGAGACCCAGTACTTC; CDR3: CASSTAGTGGSETQYF
V: TRBV12-3/TRBV12-4; J: TRBJ1-2; D: .; size: many; DNA: TGTGCCAGCAGTTCCGGGACCCAACCCTATGGCTACACCTTC; CDR3: CASSSGTQPYGYTF
V: TRBV6-2/TRBV6-3; J: TRBJ2-1; D: TRBD1; size: .; DNA: TGTGCCAGCAAAGGGACAGGGTCCTACAATGAGCAGTTCTTC; CDR3: CASKGTGSYNEQFF
V: TRBV4-3; J: TRBJ1-1; D: .; size: .; DNA: TGCGCCAGCAGCCCCCTGGGGGGATTTGGTGAAGCTTTCTTT; CDR3: CASSPLGGFGEAFF
V: TRBV6-2/TRBV6-3; J: TRBJ1-2; D: TRBD1; size: .; DNA: TGTGCCAGCAAAATTGACTCCGGGACAGGGGGCTTAAGAGGCTACACCTTC; CDR3: CASKIDSGTGGLRGYTF
V: TRBV7-6; J: TRBJ2-5; D: .; size: .; DNA: TGTGCCAGCAGCTTAGACATCGGCTGGGGACAGACCCAGTACTTC; CDR3: CASSLDIGWGQTQYF
V: TRBV27; J: TRBJ1-3; D: .; size: .; DNA: TGTGCCAGCAAAATAGGGGGACCGAGCTCTGGAAACACCATATATTTT; CDR3: CASKIGGPSSGNTIYF